The clone carrying this T cell receptor (beta chain) was seen many times. Its antigen is as yet unknown. The sample is drawn from a study of type 1 regulatory T cells. Study-wide context: T-allo10 is a Tr1-enriched, alloantigen-specific CD4 T cell product made in vitro. General study results and limits: Tr1 cells had a more restricted TCR repertoire than non-Tr1 cells.

V gave up 6 bases and J gave up 4 bases; unmatched junction bases: 11. CDR1 and CDR2 from the germline V gene are SGHRS and YFSETQ. The length of the CDR3 is 16 residues. TCRdb re-analysed the reads in MiXCR, keeping a single row per CDR3 protein. Seen here are about 39,000 distinct CDR3 sequences, about 12% observed once, and the top ten hold around 7.5%. The sequenced material came from cultured non-Tr1 T cells, either the whole culture or a sorted T cell fraction (not recorded which). This receptor was identified in a human donor in good health. This sequence joins TRBV5-1 and TRBJ2-1, with 9 bases that match TRBD2. CDR3 sequence reads: CASTDEGLAPYNEQFF. The CDR3 nucleotides read TGCGCCAGCACCGATGAAGGACTAGCGCCGTACAATGAGCAGTTCTTC.